This TCR beta chain was identified in a study of T cells in Graves' hyperthyroidism and ophthalmopathy. This clonotype appeared many times. The CDR3 spans 13 residues. Germline loops: CDR1 SGHNT, CDR2 YENEEA. Trimming stripped 5 bases from V and 2 bases from J, with 6 bases between. The source material, RNA transcripts, was used to amplify TCR beta CDR3 regions. A set of HTBI primers served as the primers for a first-round RT-PCR of the TCR CDR3. In TCRdb, the multiplex PCR reads were re-called with MiXCR into one record per CDR3 protein. The table has around 250,000 distinct CDR3 sequences, roughly 15% seen once.

This receptor was obtained from a woman in her forties with Graves' hyperthyroidism that later progressed to Graves' ophthalmopathy. The sample was blood. The chain joins TRBV11-3 to TRBJ2-2; no reliable D call. CDR3 residues: CASSALNTGELFF. For the CDR3, the DNA is TGTGCCAGCAGCGCACTAAACACCGGGGAGCTGTTTTTT.